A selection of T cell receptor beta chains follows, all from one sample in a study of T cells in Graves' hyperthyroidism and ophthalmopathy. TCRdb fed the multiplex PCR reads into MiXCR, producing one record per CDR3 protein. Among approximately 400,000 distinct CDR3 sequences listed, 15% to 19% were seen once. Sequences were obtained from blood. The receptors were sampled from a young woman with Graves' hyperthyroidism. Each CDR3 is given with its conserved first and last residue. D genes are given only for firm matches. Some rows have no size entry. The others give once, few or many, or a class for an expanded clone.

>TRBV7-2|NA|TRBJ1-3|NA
TGTGCCAGCAGCTTAGCGCTAGGGAACGGCGGAAACACCATATATTTT
CASSLALGNGGNTIYF
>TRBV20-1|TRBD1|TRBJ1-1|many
TGCAGTGCTAGAGACCCGACAGGGCACACTGAAGCTTTCTTT
CSARDPTGHTEAFF
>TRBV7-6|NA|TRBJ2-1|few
TGTGCCAGCAGCTCCTCGGTAGGCACCTACAATGAGCAGTTCTTC
CASSSSVGTYNEQFF
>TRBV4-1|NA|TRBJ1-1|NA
TGCGCCAGCAGCCAAGATCCGGCAACCACTGAAGCTTTCTTT
CASSQDPATTEAFF
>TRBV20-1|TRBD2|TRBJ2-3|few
TGCAGTGCTAGCGCCCTAGCGGGGGGAGCGACAGATACGCAGTATTTT
CSASALAGGATDTQYF
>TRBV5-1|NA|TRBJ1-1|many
TGCGCCAGCAGCTTAGGACTGGGCCGCGTGAACACTGAAGCTTTCTTT
CASSLGLGRVNTEAFF
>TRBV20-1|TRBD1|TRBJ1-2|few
TGCAGTGCTGGACAGGGGTATGGCTACACCTTC
CSAGQGYGYTF
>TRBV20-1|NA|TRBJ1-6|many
TGCAGTGCTAGATCGGAGGCCTCCTATAATTCACCCCTCCACTTT
CSARSEASYNSPLHF
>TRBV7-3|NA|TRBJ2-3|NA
TGTGCCAGCAGCTCTTCACGGGGGCGCACAGATACGCAGTATTTT
CASSSSRGRTDTQYF
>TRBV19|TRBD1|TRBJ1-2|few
TGTGCCAGTAGTATCGACAGGGTAAATGGCTACACCTTC
CASSIDRVNGYTF
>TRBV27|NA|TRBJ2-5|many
TGTGCCAGCAGTTTATATGGGGCGGGCGGGCAAGAGACCCAGTACTTC
CASSLYGAGGQETQYF
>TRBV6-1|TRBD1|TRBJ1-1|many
TGTGCCAGCAGTCCGGGACAGTTTATTGAAGCTTTCTTT
CASSPGQFIEAFF
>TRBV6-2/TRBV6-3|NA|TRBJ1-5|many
TGTGCCAGCAGTTACGGGGATGGACGCAATCAGCCCCAGCATTTT
CASSYGDGRNQPQHF
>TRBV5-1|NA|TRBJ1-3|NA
TGCGCCAGCAGCTTGGACAGCCGACCTGGAAACACCATATATTTT
CASSLDSRPGNTIYF
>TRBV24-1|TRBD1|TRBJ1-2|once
TGTGCCACCAGCGGGGACAGGGGTGGCTACACCTTC
CATSGDRGGYTF
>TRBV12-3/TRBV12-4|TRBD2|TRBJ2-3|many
TGTGCCAGCAGTCCCCCTTGGGGGACTAGCACCCTAGAAGATACGCAGTATTTT
CASSPPWGTSTLEDTQYF
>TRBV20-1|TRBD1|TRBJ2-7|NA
TGCAGTGCCCCGACAGGGGTGGGCGAGCAGTACTTC
CSAPTGVGEQYF
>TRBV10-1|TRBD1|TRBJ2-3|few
TGCGCCAGCAGTGAGGGGACAGGAGACTCAGATACGCAGTATTTT
CASSEGTGDSDTQYF
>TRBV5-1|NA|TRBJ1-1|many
TGCGCCAGCAGCTTGTTTCCGTCCTCGAACACTGAAGCTTTCTTT
CASSLFPSSNTEAFF
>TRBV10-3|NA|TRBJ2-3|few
TGTGCCACCGCGTTTGGCGGGAGCACAGATACGCAGTATTTT
CATAFGGSTDTQYF
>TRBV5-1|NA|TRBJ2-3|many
TGCGCCAGCAGCTTGGCAAGTAAGGCAGATACGCAGTATTTT
CASSLASKADTQYF
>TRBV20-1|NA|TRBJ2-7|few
TGCAGTGCTAGAGATGTGGTTGGCTTTTCCTACGAGCAGTACTTC
CSARDVVGFSYEQYF
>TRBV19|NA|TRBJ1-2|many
TGTGCCAGTATTCTTTCGGGCGGTAACTATGGCTACACCTTC
CASILSGGNYGYTF
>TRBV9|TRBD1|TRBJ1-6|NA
TGTGCCAGCAGCGTAGATGGGACAGAGAATTCACCCCTCCACTTT
CASSVDGTENSPLHF
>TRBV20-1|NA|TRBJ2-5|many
TGCAGTGCATCTAGATTGGAGACCCAGTACTTC
CSASRLETQYF
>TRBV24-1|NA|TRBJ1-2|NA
TGTGCCACCAGTATAGGTCCTAACTATGGCTACACCTTC
CATSIGPNYGYTF
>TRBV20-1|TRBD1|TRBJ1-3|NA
TGCAGTGCCAGACCGACAGGGTCTGGAAACACCATATATTTT
CSARPTGSGNTIYF
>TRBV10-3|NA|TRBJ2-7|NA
TGTGCCATCAGTGAGTCCAGGGTGTACGAGCAGTACTTC
CAISESRVYEQYF
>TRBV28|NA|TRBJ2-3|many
TGTGCCTCCTTCTCAGATACGCAGTATTTT
CASFSDTQYF
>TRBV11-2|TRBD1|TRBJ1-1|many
TGTGCCAGCAGCTCCCCCGGCCCAGGGGGTGTCGCTGAAGCTTTCTTT
CASSSPGPGGVAEAFF
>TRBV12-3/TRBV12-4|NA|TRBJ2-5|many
TGTGCCAGCAGTGTCATGGGGAGACAAGAGACCCAGTACTTC
CASSVMGRQETQYF
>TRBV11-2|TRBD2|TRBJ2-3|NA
TGTGCCAGCAGCTTAGAAATAGCGGGGGGGCAATTGGGCACAGATACGCAGTATTTT
CASSLEIAGGQLGTDTQYF
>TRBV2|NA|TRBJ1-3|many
TGTGCCAGTAGATGGGGGATCACAGGGTTCGGAAACACCATATATTTT
CASRWGITGFGNTIYF
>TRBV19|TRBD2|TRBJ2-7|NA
TGTGCCAGTAGTATCCGGACTAGCGGGGGGTACGAGCAGTACTTC
CASSIRTSGGYEQYF
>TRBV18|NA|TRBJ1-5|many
TGTGCCAGCTCACCGGGGGCAGCGGATCAGCCCCAGCATTTT
CASSPGAADQPQHF
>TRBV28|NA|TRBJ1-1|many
TGTGCCAGCAGTTTAGAGGGTTTGGACTCAAACACTGAAGCTTTCTTT
CASSLEGLDSNTEAFF
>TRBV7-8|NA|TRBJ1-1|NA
TGTGCCAGCAGCTTCGGCCGTAGCCCCTTGAACACTGAAGCTTTCTTT
CASSFGRSPLNTEAFF
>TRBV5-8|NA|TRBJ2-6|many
TGTGCCAGCGACTACTGGGGGCAGGCCAACTCTGGGGCCAACGTCCTGACTTTC
CASDYWGQANSGANVLTF
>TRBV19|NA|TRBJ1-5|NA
TGTGCCAGTAGTATCGGGACAACCTCGGACTATCAGCCCCAGCATTTT
CASSIGTTSDYQPQHF
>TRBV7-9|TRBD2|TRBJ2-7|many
TGTGCCAGCAGCCCCGGGGAGGGGACTTACGAGCAGTACTTC
CASSPGEGTYEQYF
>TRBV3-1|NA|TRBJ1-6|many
TGTGCCAGCACAACCGGGGAGGCCTATAATTCACCCCTCCACTTT
CASTTGEAYNSPLHF
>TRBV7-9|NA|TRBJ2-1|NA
TGTGCCAGCAGCTTAGTTCCGGACAGAAATGAGCAGTTCTTC
CASSLVPDRNEQFF